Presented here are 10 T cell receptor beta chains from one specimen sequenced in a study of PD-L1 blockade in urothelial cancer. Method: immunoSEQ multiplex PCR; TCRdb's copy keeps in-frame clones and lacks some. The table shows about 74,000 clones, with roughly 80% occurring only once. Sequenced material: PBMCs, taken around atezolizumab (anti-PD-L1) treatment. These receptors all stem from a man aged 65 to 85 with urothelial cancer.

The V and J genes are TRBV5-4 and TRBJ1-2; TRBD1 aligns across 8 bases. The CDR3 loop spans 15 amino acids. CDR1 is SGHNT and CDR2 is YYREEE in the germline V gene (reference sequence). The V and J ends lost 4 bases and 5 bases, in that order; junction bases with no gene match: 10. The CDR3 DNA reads TGTGCCAGCAGCCTTCCGGGACAGGTTAAATATGGCTACACCTTC. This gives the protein CASSLPGQVKYGYTF.

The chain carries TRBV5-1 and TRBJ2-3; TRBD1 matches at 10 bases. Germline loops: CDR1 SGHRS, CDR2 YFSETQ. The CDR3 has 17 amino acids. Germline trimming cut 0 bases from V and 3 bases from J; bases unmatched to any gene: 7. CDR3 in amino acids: CASSLGRRTGGTDTQYF. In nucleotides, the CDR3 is TGCGCCAGCAGCTTGGGGAGGCGGACAGGGGGAACAGATACGCAGTATTTT.

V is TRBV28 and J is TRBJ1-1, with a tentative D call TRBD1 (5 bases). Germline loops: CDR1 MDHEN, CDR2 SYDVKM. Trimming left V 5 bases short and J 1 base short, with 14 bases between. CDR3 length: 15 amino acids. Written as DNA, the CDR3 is TGTGCCAGCAGTCCGGCAGGGTTGGGGAACACTGAAGCTTTCTTT. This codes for CASSPAGLGNTEAFF.

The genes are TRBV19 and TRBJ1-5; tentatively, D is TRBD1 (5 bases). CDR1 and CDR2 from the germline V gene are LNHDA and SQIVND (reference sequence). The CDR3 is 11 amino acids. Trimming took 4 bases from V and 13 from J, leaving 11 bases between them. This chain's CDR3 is CASSRGQEQHF. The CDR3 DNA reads TGTGCCAGTAGTAGGGGCCAAGAACAGCATTTT.

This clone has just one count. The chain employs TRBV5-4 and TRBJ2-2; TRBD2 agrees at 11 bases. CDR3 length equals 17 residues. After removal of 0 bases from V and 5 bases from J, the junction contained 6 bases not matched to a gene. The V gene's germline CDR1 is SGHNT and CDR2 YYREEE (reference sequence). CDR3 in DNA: TGTGCCAGCAGCTTGGGGCTAGCGGGAGGTCCTACCGGGGAGCTGTTTTTT. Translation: CASSLGLAGGPTGELFF.

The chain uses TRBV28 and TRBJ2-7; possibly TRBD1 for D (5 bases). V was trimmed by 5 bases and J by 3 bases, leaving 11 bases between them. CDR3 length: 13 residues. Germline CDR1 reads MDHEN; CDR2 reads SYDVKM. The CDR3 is CASSPPQVYEQYF. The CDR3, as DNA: TGTGCCAGCAGTCCCCCACAGGTCTACGAGCAGTACTTC. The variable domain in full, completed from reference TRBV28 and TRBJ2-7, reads DVKVTQSSRYLVKRTGEKVFLECVQDMDHENMFWYRQDPGLGLRLIYFSYDVKMKEKGDIPEGYSVSREKKERFSLILESASTNQTSMYLCASSPPQVYEQYFGPGTRLTVT.

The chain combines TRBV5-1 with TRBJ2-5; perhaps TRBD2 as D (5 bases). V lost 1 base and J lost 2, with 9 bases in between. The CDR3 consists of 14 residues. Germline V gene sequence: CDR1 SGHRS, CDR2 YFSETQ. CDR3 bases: TGCGCCAGCAGCTTGCTTCCGGGACAAGAGACCCAGTACTTC. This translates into CASSLLPGQETQYF. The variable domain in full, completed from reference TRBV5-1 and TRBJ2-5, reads KAGVTQTPRYLIKTRGQQVTLSCSPISGHRSVSWYQQTPGQGLQFLFEYFSETQRNKGNFPGRFSGRQFSNSRSEMNVSTLELGDSALYLCASSLLPGQETQYFGPGTRLLVL.

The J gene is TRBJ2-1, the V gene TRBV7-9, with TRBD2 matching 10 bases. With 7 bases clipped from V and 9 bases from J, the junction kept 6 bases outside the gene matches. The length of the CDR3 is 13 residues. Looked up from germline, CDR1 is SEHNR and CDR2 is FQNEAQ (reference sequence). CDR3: CASNTAGGGEQFF. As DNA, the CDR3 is TGTGCCAGCAATACAGCGGGAGGGGGTGAGCAGTTCTTC.

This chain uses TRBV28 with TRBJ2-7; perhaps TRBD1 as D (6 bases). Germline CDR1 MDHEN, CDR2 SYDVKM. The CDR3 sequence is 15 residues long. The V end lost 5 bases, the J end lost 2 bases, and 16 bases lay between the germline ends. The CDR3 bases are TGTGCCAGCAGTCGGCTTACCGGGACAACCTACGAGCAGTACTTC. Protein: CASSRLTGTTYEQYF.

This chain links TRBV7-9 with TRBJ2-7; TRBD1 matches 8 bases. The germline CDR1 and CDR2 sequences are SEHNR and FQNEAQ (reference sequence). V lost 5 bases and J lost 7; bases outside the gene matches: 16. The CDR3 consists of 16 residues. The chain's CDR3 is CASSPAPTGGRGEQYF. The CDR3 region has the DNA TGTGCCAGCAGCCCAGCTCCCACAGGGGGAAGAGGGGAGCAGTACTTC.